This T cell receptor beta chain originates from a study of cytomegalovirus exposure and HLA in healthy donors. Study-wide points: When a later analysis was performed, an Asian-associated ancestry cluster reportedly had fewer N-insertions than the 666-donor mean. Some TCR beta chains (roughly 160 of them) were listed as cytomegalovirus-associated.

The CDR3 sequence is 15 residues long. In germline, CDR1 is SGHDT, CDR2 YYEEEE. The junction had 10 bases not matched to a gene; V was cut back by 4 bases and J by 5 bases. As regards this clone: The antigen is undetermined.

The PCR employed 60 Vbeta primers together with 13 Jbeta primers. Generated by immunoSEQ multiplex PCR, the TCRdb table keeps only in-frame clones and is missing some. The data show 55,000 to 80,000 clones, with 65% to 90% seen just once and roughly a tenth held by the top ten. This clonotype was sampled from a female donor in good health and CMV-seronegative. The source material was PBMCs. This rearrangement joins TRBV5-6 to TRBJ1-2; 8 positions match TRBD1. The DNA of the CDR3 is TGTGCCAGCAGCCTGGGCCGGACAGGGAAGTATGGCTACACCTTC. Translating gives CASSLGRTGKYGYTF.